This TCR beta chain appears in the sequencing data of a study of shared clonotypes between healthy human individuals. Overall study findings and caveats: The sole specimen, blood, was sampled, and tissue repertoires likely differ.

The repertoire was sequenced with immunoSEQ multiplex PCR; TCRdb's copy has only in-frame clones and lacks some. The repertoire consists of around 2,000,000 clones, with about 94% occurring once and the leading ten covering around 1.1%. Naive-designated CD8 cells lacked CD45RO, were positively enriched for CCR7, and omitted terminally differentiated effector memory CD45RA+ cells. The CDR3 runs 13 residues. Trimming shortened V by 6 bases and J by 2 bases, and 10 bases separated the two germline ends. In germline, CDR1 is SEHNR, CDR2 FQNEAQ (reference sequence). To note about this clone: What it binds is not known.

The V and J genes are TRBV7-9 and TRBJ1-1; a weak D match, TRBD1 (6 bases). The sample was naive CD8+ T cells sorted from blood. This receptor was obtained from a man between 18 and 29 years old in good health. The CDR3 region is CASSGRGNTEAFF. CDR3 nucleotides: TGTGCCAGCAGTGGCAGGGGCAACACTGAAGCTTTCTTT.